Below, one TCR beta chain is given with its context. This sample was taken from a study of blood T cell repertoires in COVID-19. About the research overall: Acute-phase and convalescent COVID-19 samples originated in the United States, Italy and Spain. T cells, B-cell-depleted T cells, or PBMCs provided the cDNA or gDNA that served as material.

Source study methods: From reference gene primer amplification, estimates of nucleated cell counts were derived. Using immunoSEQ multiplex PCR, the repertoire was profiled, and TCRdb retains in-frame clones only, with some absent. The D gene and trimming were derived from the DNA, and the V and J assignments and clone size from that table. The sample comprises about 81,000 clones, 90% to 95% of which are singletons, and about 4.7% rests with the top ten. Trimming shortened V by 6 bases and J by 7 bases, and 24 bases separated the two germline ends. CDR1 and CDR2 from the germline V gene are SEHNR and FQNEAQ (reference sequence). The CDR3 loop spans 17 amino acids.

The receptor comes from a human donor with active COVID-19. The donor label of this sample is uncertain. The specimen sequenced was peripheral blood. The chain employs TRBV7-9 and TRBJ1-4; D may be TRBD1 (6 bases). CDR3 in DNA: TGTGCCAGCAGTCCTACAGGGTCCCGATTGTCGCGTGAAAAACTGTTTTTT. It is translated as CASSPTGSRLSREKLFF. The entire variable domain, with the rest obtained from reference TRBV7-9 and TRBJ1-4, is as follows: DTGVSQNPRHKITKRGQNVTFRCDPISEHNRLYWYRQTLGQGPEFLTYFQNEAQLEKSRLLSDRFSAERPKGSFSTLEIQRTEQGDSAMYLCASSPTGSRLSREKLFFGSGTQLSVL.